This T cell receptor beta chain is drawn from a study of T cell responses to AZD1222 COVID-19 vaccine. TCRdb keeps only in-frame clones here, not all; method: immunoSEQ multiplex PCR. There are around 94,000 clones in the sample; about 88% occur only once, and 3.5% to 4.5% lies in the top ten. The origin of this receptor is an adult in good health. Sequences were derived from peripheral blood, sampled on day 0 of AZD1222 vaccination.

CDR3 region: CASSPIGQGRDQPQHF. The CDR3 coding sequence is TGTGCCAGTAGTCCAATTGGACAGGGTAGGGATCAGCCCCAGCATTTT. V usage is TRBV19 and J usage is TRBJ1-5; 8 nucleotides match TRBD1. V lost 5 bases to trimming and J lost 5 bases; unmatched junction nucleotides: 11. Germline CDR1 is LNHDA and CDR2 is SQIVND (reference sequence). The CDR3 is 16 residues long.